A single sample is the source of the 4 T cell receptor beta chains below, sequenced in a study of type 1 regulatory T cells. Each CDR3 protein is one row after TCRdb ran MiXCR on the reads. The sample lists 88,000 or so distinct CDR3 sequences; around a third were seen once. Sequenced material: CD4+ T cells, either the whole sample or a sorted fraction (not recorded which). The receptors stem from a human donor in good health.

This chain joins TRBV2 and TRBJ1-2; D is uncertain. CDR1 and CDR2 from the germline V gene are SNHLY and FYNNEI. The CDR3 totals 14 residues. The V end lost 1 base, the J end lost 5 bases, and 11 bases lay between the germline ends. The CDR3 DNA reads as TGTGCCAGCAGTGAAGGGTTAAGGTTTTATGGCTACACCTTC. Protein sequence: CASSEGLRFYGYTF.

This clonotype was counted between two and nine times. The chain carries TRBV27 and TRBJ1-1; tentatively, D is TRBD1 (5 bases). V dropped 6 bases and J dropped 1 base, with 12 bases sitting between them. Looked up from germline, CDR1 is MNHEY and CDR2 is SMNVEV (reference sequence). The CDR3 length is 14 residues. This CDR3 is CASRAGRENTEAFF. In DNA form, the CDR3 reads TGTGCCAGCAGGGCGGGACGGGAGAACACTGAAGCTTTCTTT.

This chain uses TRBV10-3 with TRBJ2-1, with TRBD1 identical over 8 bases. Germline trimming cut 6 bases from V and 3 bases from J; bases unmatched to any gene: 7. This CDR3 comprises 15 residues. Germline V gene data show CDR1 as ENHRY and CDR2 as SYGVKD. Here the CDR3 reads CAIRGQGESYNEQFF. The DNA for the CDR3 is TGTGCCATCAGAGGACAGGGAGAGAGCTACAATGAGCAGTTCTTC.

Turning to this clonotype: A junction boundary mismatches the germline segment, possibly from a read error. This chain connects TRBV6-6 to TRBJ2-7; 7 bases fit TRBD1. Germline CDR1 is MNHNY and CDR2 is SVGAGI (reference sequence). The CDR3 has 11 residues. In nucleotides, the CDR3 is TGTGCCAGCAGTTACGGGCAGGGGGAGAACTTC. Protein sequence: CASSYGQGENF.